The entry below describes one TCR beta chain. This clone's antigen is unknown. Base qualities were left out, and no much larger clone turns up one base away. The immunoSEQ Assay, a bias-controlled multiplex PCR, was used to amplify TCRbeta CDR3 regions from genomic DNA. As for how the authors treated the data: Within the assay, amplification of reference gene primers was used to estimate how many nucleated cells each sample contained. To quantify the absolute abundance of each unique TCRbeta CDR3 rearrangement, sequence reads were collapsed and filtered. For each sample, productive Simpson clonality was calculated as the square root of Simpson's diversity index across productive rearrangements. Imported from immuneACCESS, the table was reduced by TCRdb to in-frame sequences with V and J called. These copies leave out some clones; in studies compared against another copy, an unresolved V gene accounts for under half, and the cause of the remainder is not known. The DNA gave D and trimming, while V, J and clone size come from that table. Within this sample are about 670,000 clones, with 70% to 90% of them counted one time only. Jointly, the top ten make up 0.2% to 0.3% of the sample.

This entry is derived from a study of blood T cell repertoires in COVID-19 (dated by TCRdb to the early 2020s). About the investigation overall: Samples covering the acute and convalescent phases of COVID-19 were provided by collaborators in the United States, Italy and Spain. The samples were drawn from two sources: the first 160 participants of the ongoing ImmuneRACE study, and some 1,300 subjects contributed by 6 global collaborators. Where available, HLA class I and class II types were obtained from metadata supplied by the sample provider rather than from assay-based typing. Subjects who had been exposed to COVID-19, were actively infected with it, or had recovered from it provided the deeply sampled blood TCRbeta repertoires that made up the dataset. The repertoires were released in a freely available public database intended as a resource for research on the immune response to SARS-CoV-2. The prospective study material was composed of cDNA or gDNA derived from T cells, B-cell-depleted T cells, or PBMCs. The sample metadata nearly always contained a de-identified subject ID, COVID-19 status, age in years and sex. The paper as a whole reports these results and caveats: The quantity of clinical and demographic metadata differed by source and by participant and was supplied without curation.

V was cut back by 4 bases and J by 5 bases, leaving a gap of 11 bases between them. CDR1 LNHDA and CDR2 SQIVND were looked up in the germline V gene (reference sequence). The CDR3 holds 13 amino acids from the cysteine to the phenylalanine. The DNA shown is the 39-base CDR3, in frame from base 1. The collaborating institutions used their own protocols to collect whole blood in K2EDTA tubes. For TCRbeta analysis, collaborators shipped samples in one of three forms: frozen whole blood, isolated PBMCs, or DNA extracted from either of those sample types. Sequencing was performed on peripheral blood. This sequence was found in a woman aged 18-29 years with acute or convalescent COVID-19. In this chain, TRBV19 is recombined with TRBJ2-5, and TRBD2 may be the D gene, going by 5 matching bases. The DNA is as follows: TGTGCCAGTAGTACTAGCATGGGGGAGACCCAGTACTTC. Translated, it gives CASSTSMGETQYF.